This TCR beta chain is drawn from a study of blood T cell repertoires in COVID-19. At the level of the study: Acute and convalescent COVID-19 specimens originated in the United States, Italy and Spain.

In terms of age and location, participants ranged from roughly 18 to 95 years and lived in 24 US areas. Recovery meant two consecutive negative NP/OP PCR tests, professional clearance, or resolved symptoms. Germline CDR1 and CDR2: ENHRY and SYGVKD. The CDR3 is 17 residues long. The V segment lost 2 bases and the J segment 8 bases; nucleotides outside the gene matches: 11. Original analysis: Counts of nucleated cells, estimated from reference gene primer amplification, were obtained. Libraries were prepared by immunoSEQ multiplex PCR; TCRdb keeps only in-frame clonotypes and omits some of them. V, J and clone size derive from that table, while D and trimming were established from the DNA sequence. The sample has some 300,000 clones, 86% seen once. This clone was counted a single time.

Source material: PBMCs or T cells enriched from blood (not recorded which). This TCR was sampled from a man aged 30 to 45 who had recovered from COVID-19. The rearrangement uses TRBV10-3 and TRBJ1-6; 8 bases map to TRBD1. Here the CDR3 DNA reads TGTGCCATCAGTGAGGGGCAGTGGGACAGGCCCTATTCACCCCTCCACTTT. Protein sequence: CAISEGQWDRPYSPLHF.